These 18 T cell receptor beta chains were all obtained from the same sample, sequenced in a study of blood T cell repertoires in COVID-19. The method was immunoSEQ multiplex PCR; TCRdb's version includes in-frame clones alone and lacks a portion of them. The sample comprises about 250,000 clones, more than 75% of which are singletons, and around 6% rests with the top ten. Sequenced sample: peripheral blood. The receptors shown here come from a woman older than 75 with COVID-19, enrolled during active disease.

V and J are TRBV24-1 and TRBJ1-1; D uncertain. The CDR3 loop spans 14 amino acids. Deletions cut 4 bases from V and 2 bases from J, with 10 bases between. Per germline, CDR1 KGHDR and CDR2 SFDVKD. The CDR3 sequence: CATSDPNTNTEAFF. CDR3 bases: TGTGCCACCAGTGACCCCAACACCAACACTGAAGCTTTCTTT.

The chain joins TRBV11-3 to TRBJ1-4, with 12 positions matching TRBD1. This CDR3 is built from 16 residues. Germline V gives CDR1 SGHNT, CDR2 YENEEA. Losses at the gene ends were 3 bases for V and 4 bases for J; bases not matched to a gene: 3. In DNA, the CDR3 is TGTGCCAGCAGCTTGGGGACAGGGGGCCTTAATGAAAAACTGTTTTTT. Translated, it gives CASSLGTGGLNEKLFF.

CDR3 in DNA: TGTGCCAGCAGCTTAGATCGAGGGTTAGGTCAGCCCCAGCATTTT. Its protein product is CASSLDRGLGQPQHF. This chain connects TRBV11-2 to TRBJ1-5; D uncertain. Trimming took off 0 bases at V and 6 bases at J, with 12 bases between the two ends. Germline V gives CDR1 SGHAT, CDR2 FQNNGV. CDR3 length: 15 residues.

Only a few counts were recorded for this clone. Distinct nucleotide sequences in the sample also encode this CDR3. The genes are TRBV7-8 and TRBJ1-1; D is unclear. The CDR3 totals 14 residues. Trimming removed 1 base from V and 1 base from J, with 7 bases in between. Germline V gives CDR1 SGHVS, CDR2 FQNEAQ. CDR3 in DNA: TGTGCCAGCAGCTTAGTTGCAGGGAACACTGAAGCTTTCTTT. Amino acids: CASSLVAGNTEAFF.

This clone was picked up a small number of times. This CDR3 reads CASSSSRGTGINTEAFF. Written as DNA, the CDR3 is TGTGCCAGCAGCTCATCCCGAGGGACAGGAATAAACACTGAAGCTTTCTTT. The V call is TRBV7-2, the J call TRBJ1-1, with TRBD1 identical over 8 bases. Germline assignment: CDR1 SGHTA and CDR2 FQGNSA. The V gene end was trimmed by 4 bases and the J gene end by 2 bases; junction bases not matched to a gene: 12. This CDR3 is 17 amino acids long.

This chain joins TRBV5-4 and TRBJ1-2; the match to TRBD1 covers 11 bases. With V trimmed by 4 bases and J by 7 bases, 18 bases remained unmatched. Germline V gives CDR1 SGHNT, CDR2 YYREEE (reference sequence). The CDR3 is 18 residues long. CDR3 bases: TGTGCCAGCAGCCGGACCGGGACAGGGGGTCCTACCTCTCGTGGCTACACCTTC. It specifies CASSRTGTGGPTSRGYTF.

CDR3 amino acids: CASSPRTADSGNTIYF. The CDR3 nucleotides are TGCGCCAGCAGCCCAAGGACAGCTGACTCTGGAAACACCATATATTTT. The J gene is TRBJ1-3, the V gene TRBV5-1; TRBD1 is a possible D gene (6 bases). Per germline, CDR1 SGHRS and CDR2 YFSETQ. This CDR3 comprises 16 residues. V lost 4 bases and J 0 bases, leaving 14 bases between the germline ends.

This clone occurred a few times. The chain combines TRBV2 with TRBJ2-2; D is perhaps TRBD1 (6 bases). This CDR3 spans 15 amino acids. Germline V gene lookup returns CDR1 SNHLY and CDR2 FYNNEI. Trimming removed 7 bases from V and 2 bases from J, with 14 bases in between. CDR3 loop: CASNNLRGNTGELFF. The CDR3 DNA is TGTGCCAGCAACAACCTCAGGGGAAACACCGGGGAGCTGTTTTTT.

The CDR3 coding sequence is TGTGCCAGCAACCCCCCCAAGGGGCCCGAAGCTTTCTTT. It translates to CASNPPKGPEAFF. The chain uses TRBV2 and TRBJ1-1; D is perhaps TRBD1 (5 bases). The CDR3 is made up of 13 amino acids. Per germline, CDR1 SNHLY and CDR2 FYNNEI. V dropped 7 bases and J dropped 8 bases, with 17 bases sitting between them.

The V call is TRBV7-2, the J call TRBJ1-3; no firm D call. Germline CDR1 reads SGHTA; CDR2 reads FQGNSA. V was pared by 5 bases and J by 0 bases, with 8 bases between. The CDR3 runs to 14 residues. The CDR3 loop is CASSLQSSGNTIYF. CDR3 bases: TGTGCCAGCAGCCTTCAGTCCTCTGGAAACACCATATATTTT.

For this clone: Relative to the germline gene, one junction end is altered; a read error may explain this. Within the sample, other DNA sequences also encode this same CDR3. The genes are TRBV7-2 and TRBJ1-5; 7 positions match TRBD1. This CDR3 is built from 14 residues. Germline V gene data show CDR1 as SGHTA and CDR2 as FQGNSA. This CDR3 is CASSSGGLNQPQHF. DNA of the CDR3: TGTGCCAGCAGCTCAGGGGGGCTGAATCAGCCCCAGCACTTT.

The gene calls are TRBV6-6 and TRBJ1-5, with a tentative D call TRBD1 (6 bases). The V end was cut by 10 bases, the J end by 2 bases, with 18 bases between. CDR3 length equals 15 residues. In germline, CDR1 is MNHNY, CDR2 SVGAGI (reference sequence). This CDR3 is CATRTEDSRNQPQHF. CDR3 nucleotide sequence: TGTGCCACCAGAACAGAGGACAGTCGCAATCAGCCCCAGCATTTT.

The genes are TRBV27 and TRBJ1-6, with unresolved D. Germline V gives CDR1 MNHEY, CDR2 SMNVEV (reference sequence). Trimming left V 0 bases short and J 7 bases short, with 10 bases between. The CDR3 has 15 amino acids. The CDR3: CASSLSATTNSPLHF. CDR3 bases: TGTGCCAGCAGTTTATCCGCGACAACGAATTCACCCCTCCACTTT.

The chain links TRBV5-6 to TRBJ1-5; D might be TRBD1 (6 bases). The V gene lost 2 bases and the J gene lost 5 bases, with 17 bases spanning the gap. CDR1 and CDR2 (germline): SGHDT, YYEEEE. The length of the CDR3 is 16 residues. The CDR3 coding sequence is TGTGCCAGCAGCTTAACACCGTTAGGGGGGGATCAGCCCCAGCATTTT. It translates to CASSLTPLGGDQPQHF.

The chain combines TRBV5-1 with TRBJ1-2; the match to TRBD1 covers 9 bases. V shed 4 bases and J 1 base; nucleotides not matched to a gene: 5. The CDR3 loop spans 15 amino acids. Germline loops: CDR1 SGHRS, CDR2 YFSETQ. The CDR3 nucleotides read TGCGCCAGCAGCGCGGGACAGGGAGGTAACTATGGCTACACCTTC. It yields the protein CASSAGQGGNYGYTF.

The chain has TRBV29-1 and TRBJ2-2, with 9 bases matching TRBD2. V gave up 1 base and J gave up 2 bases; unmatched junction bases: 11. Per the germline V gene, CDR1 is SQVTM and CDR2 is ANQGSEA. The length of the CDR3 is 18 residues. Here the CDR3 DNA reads TGCAGCGTTGAAGCTATCCGGCGGGGGGGTACTAACACCGGGGAGCTGTTTTTT. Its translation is CSVEAIRRGGTNTGELFF.

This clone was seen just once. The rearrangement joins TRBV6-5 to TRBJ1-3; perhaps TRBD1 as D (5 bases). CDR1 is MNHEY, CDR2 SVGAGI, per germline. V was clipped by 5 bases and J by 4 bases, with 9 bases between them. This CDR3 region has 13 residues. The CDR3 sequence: CASSPWGGNTIYF. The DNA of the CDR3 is TGTGCCAGCAGTCCCTGGGGCGGAAACACCATATATTTT.

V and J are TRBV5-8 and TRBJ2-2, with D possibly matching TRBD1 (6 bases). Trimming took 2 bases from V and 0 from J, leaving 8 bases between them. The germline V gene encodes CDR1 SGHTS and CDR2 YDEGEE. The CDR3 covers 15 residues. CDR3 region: CASSFRGSNTGELFF. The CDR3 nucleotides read TGTGCCAGCAGCTTTAGGGGGTCGAACACCGGGGAGCTGTTTTTT.